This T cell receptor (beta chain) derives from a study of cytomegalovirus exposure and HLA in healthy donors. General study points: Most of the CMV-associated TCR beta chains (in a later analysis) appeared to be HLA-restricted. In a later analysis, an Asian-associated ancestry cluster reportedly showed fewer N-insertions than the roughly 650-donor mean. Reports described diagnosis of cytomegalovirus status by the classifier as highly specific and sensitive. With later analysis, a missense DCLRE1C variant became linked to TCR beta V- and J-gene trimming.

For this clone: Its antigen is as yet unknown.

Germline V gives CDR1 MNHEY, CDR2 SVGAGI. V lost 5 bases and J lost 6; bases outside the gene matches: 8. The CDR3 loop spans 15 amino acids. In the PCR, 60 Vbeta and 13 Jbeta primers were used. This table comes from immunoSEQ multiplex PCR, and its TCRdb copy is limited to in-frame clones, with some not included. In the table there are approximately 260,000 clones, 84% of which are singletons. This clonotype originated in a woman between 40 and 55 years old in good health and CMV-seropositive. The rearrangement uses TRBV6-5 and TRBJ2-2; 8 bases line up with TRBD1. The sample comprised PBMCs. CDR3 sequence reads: CASSIQGAFPGELFF. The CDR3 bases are TGTGCCAGCAGTATTCAGGGGGCTTTCCCCGGGGAGCTGTTTTTT.